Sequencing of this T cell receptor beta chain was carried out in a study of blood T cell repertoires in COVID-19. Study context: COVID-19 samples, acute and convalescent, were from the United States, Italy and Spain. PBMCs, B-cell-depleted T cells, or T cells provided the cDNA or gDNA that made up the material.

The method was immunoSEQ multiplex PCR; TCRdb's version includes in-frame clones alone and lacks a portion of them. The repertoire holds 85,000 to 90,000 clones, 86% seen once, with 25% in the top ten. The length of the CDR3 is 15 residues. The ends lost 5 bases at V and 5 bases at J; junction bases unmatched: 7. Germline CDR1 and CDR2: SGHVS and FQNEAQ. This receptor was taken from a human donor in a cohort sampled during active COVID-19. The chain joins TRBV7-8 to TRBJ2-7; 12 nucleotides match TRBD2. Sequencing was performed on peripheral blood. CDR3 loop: CASSPRTSGVDEQYF. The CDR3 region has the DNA TGTGCCAGCAGCCCTCGGACTAGCGGGGTAGACGAGCAGTACTTC. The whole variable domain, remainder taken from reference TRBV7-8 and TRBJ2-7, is GAGVSQSPRYKVAKRGQDVALRCDPISGHVSLFWYQQALGQGPEFLTYFQNEAQLDKSGLPSDRFFAERPEGSVSTLKIQRTQQEDSAVYLCASSPRTSGVDEQYFGPGTRLTVT.